This TCR beta chain stems from a study of cytomegalovirus exposure and HLA in healthy donors. The study's findings and limits: Later analysis showed most CMV-associated TCR beta chains appearing HLA-restricted. TRBV6-2, TRBV6-3 and some other V segments were excluded as indistinguishable.

Germline V CDR1 and CDR2: LNHDA, SQIVND (reference sequence). The CDR3 length is 11 residues. The V end was cut by 11 bases, the J end by 4 bases, with 11 bases between. PCR amplification relied on 60 Vbeta primers (plus 13 Jbeta primers). Per the original methods: Among the unique TCR beta chains that a later analysis counted, about 85 million in all, roughly 11 million were shared. Produced via immunoSEQ multiplex PCR; TCRdb's table is partial and in-frame only. Clone size and V and J calls were adopted from that table, with D and trimming inferred from the DNA. Among some 28,000 clones listed, more than 55% were seen once. This clone was found a few times. Its target is not known.

The chain employs TRBV19 and TRBJ1-2, with a possible D match to TRBD1 (5 bases). This receptor was obtained from a male donor in good health and CMV-seropositive. Sequenced: PBMCs. The DNA for the CDR3 is TGTGCCCTGCGGGGCCCCTATGGCTACACCTTC. Protein: CALRGPYGYTF.